The rows below give T cell receptor beta chains drawn from one sample of a study of blood T cell repertoires in COVID-19. The data were produced by immunoSEQ multiplex PCR, yet TCRdb's version contains in-frame clones alone and is incomplete. Of about 210,000 clones detected, around 87% appear once; the ten largest clones hold 20% to 25%. The sample was PBMCs or T cells enriched from blood (not recorded which). All receptors come from a woman aged 40-49 years in a cohort exposed to, infected with or recovered from COVID-19 (not recorded which). Each CDR3 is given with its conserved first and last residue. D genes are given only for firm matches. Size is stated for part of the rows, as once, few or many counts, or as a class when the clone is expanded.

CDR3,DNA,size,D,V,J
CASSQAPGGAYGYTF,TGCGCCAGCAGCCAAGCCCCAGGGGGCGCCTATGGCTACACCTTC,-,TRBD1,TRBV4-1,TRBJ1-2
CASSLVGAGELFF,TGTGCCAGCAGTTTAGTAGGGGCCGGGGAGCTGTTTTTT,-,-,TRBV12-3/TRBV12-4,TRBJ2-2
CASSSGMLGNSPLHF,TGTGCCAGCAGCTCCGGGATGCTTGGTAACTCACCCCTCCACTTT,-,-,TRBV27,TRBJ1-6
CASSQTGNGYTF,TGTGCCAGCAGCCAGACAGGGAATGGCTACACCTTC,-,TRBD1,TRBV7-9,TRBJ1-2
CASSVWTGLNTEAFF,TGTGCCAGCAGCGTGTGGACAGGGCTGAACACTGAAGCTTTCTTT,-,TRBD1,TRBV9,TRBJ1-1
CASSLISTYRHEQFF,TGCGCCAGCAGCTTGATAAGTACTTACAGACATGAGCAGTTCTTC,once,-,TRBV5-1,TRBJ2-1
CASSLDRDTEAFF,TGTGCCAGCAGCTTAGATCGGGACACTGAAGCTTTCTTT,-,-,TRBV11-2,TRBJ1-1
CSILFRGSGANYGYTF,TGCAGCATATTATTCAGGGGATCCGGGGCTAACTATGGCTACACCTTC,-,-,TRBV29-1,TRBJ1-2
CASSTRTSGADTQYF,TGTGCCAGCAGCACCCGGACTAGCGGGGCAGATACGCAGTATTTT,-,TRBD2,TRBV13,TRBJ2-3
CASSSSQGNTEAFF,TGTGCCAGCAGTTCGTCACAGGGGAACACTGAAGCTTTCTTT,-,-,TRBV27,TRBJ1-1
CASRGNRGTNTEAFF,TGCGCCAGCAGAGGGAACAGGGGGACAAACACTGAAGCTTTCTTT,-,TRBD1,TRBV10-2,TRBJ1-1
CASSQSLGDRTYGYTF,TGCGCCAGCAGCCAATCTCTCGGGGACAGAACCTATGGCTACACCTTC,-,TRBD1,TRBV4-3,TRBJ1-2
CASSKGLAERRTGELFF,TGTGCCAGCAGCAAAGGACTAGCGGAGAGGAGAACCGGGGAGCTGTTTTTT,-,TRBD2,TRBV9,TRBJ2-2
CASKGEPYNSPLHF,TGTGCCAGCAAGGGGGAGCCCTATAATTCACCCCTCCACTTT,-,-,TRBV28,TRBJ1-6